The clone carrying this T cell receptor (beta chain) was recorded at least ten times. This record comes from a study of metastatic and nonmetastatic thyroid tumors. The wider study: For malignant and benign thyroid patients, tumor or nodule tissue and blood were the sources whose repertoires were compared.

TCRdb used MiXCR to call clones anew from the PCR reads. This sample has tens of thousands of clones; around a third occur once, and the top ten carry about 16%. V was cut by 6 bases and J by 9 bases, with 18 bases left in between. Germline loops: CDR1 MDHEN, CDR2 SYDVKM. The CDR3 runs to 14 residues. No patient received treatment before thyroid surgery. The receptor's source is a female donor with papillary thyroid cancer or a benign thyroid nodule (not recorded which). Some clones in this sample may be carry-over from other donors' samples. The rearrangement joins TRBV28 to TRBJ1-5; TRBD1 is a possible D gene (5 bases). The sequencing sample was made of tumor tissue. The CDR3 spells CASRAGTADGPQHF. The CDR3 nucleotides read TGTGCCAGCAGGGCTGGGACCGCTGATGGGCCCCAGCATTTT.